The TCR beta chain described here comes from a study of CD4 and CD8 cells across lung adenocarcinoma regions. TCRdb independently ran MiXCR on the PCR reads; one entry per CDR3 protein. The sample holds some 3,400 distinct CDR3 sequences; 55% to 65% are singletons and the top ten take 16%. The germline V gene has CDR1 SGHTA and CDR2 FQGNSA. The germline V and J ends were trimmed by 0 bases and 0 bases, with 8 bases remaining between them. The CDR3 totals 16 residues. The patients had localized lung adenocarcinoma, a non-small cell subtype. This clonotype was seen a handful of times. This sequence was found in a female donor with lung adenocarcinoma. The CD4 and CD8 labels of this study may be unreliable. The chain employs TRBV7-2 and TRBJ2-2; no firm D call. What was sequenced was CD8+ T cells from the margin of a lung tumor. The CDR3: CASSLAFGTNTGELFF. The DNA of the CDR3 is TGTGCCAGCAGCTTAGCCTTCGGTACGAACACCGGGGAGCTGTTTTTT. Supplemented by reference TRBV7-2 and TRBJ2-2, the full variable domain reads GAGVSQSPSNKVTEKGKDVELRCDPISGHTALYWYRQSLGQGLEFLIYFQGNSAPDKSGLPSDRFSAERTGGSVSTLTIQRTQQEDSAVYLCASSLAFGTNTGELFFGEGSRLTVL.